This T cell receptor beta chain was sequenced for a study of shared clonotypes between healthy human individuals. Study information: With ages of 18 to 49, the donors were a couple of women and three men.

Some clones are missing from TCRdb's copy, which holds only in-frame ones; the method was immunoSEQ multiplex PCR. The sample yields 450,000 to 600,000 clones, roughly 78% seen once. The CDR3 is 14 amino acids. The V and J ends lost 3 bases and 2 bases respectively, with 9 bases between them. Germline loops: CDR1 ENHRY, CDR2 SYGVKD. A word on this clone: The sample holds other DNA sequences that translate to the same CDR3.

The chain is built from TRBV10-3 and TRBJ2-3; D is unclear. The TCR originated in a woman in her thirties or forties in good health. Some clones in this sample may be carry-over from other donors' samples. Material for sequencing was PBMCs. CDR3 sequence reads: CAISEDPNTDTQYF. CDR3 DNA: TGTGCCATCAGTGAAGACCCAAACACAGATACGCAGTATTTT.